The 23 T cell receptor beta chains below all came from one sample that was sequenced in a study of OX40 agonist ivuxolimab in advanced cancers. TCRdb's copy holds only in-frame clones and misses some; the assay was immunoSEQ multiplex PCR. Seen here are approximately 60,000 clones, 77% observed once, and the top ten hold just under 6.5%. Specimen: CD4+ or CD8+ T cells sorted from blood, collected in a trial of the OX40 agonist ivuxolimab. The receptors shown here come from an adult with an advanced solid tumor such as melanoma, head and neck, liver or kidney cancer.

This clone has only one observation. V usage is TRBV14 and J usage is TRBJ2-2, with a tentative D call TRBD2 (5 bases). This CDR3 is 13 amino acids long. V dropped 6 bases and J dropped 5 bases, with 10 bases sitting between them. The germline V gene encodes CDR1 SGHDN and CDR2 FVKESK. CDR3 loop: CASRASRTGELFF. CDR3 DNA sequence: TGTGCCAGCAGGGCTAGCAGGACCGGGGAGCTGTTTTTT.

The CDR3 bases are TGCGCCAGCAGCTTGGAAGGGGGCAATCAGCCCCAGCATTTT. Its protein product is CASSLEGGNQPQHF. J is TRBJ1-5 and V is TRBV5-1, with D perhaps matching TRBD1 (5 bases). CDR3 length equals 14 residues. Germline V gene sequence: CDR1 SGHRS, CDR2 YFSETQ. With 0 bases removed from V and 2 bases from J, the gap between germline ends came to 6 bases.

The chain combines TRBV27 with TRBJ1-5; no clear D gene. V shed 9 bases and J shed 2 bases, with 14 bases lying between them. Germline CDR1 is MNHEY and CDR2 is SMNVEV (reference sequence). The CDR3 contains 14 residues. The CDR3 region has the DNA TGTGCCAGTCATTCCGGGCTACGCAATCAGCCCCAGCATTTT. Translated: CASHSGLRNQPQHF.

The chain carries TRBV11-1 and TRBJ1-1; TRBD1 aligns across 9 bases. CDR3 length: 16 amino acids. The junction had 5 bases not matched to a gene; V was cut back by 2 bases and J by 1 base. Per germline, CDR1 SGHAT and CDR2 FQDESV (reference sequence). Here the CDR3 DNA reads TGTGCCAGCAGCTTATACGGGACAGGGAGGAACACTGAAGCTTTCTTT. Translated, it gives CASSLYGTGRNTEAFF.

The chain carries TRBV10-3 and TRBJ2-7; possible D gene TRBD2, 6 bases. V dropped 10 bases and J dropped 0 bases, with 13 bases sitting between them. The germline gives CDR1 ENHRY, CDR2 SYGVKD. CDR3 size: 13 residues. DNA for the CDR3: TGTGCCACGGAGGGCGGGGCCTCCTACGAGCAGTACTTC. Its translation: CATEGGASYEQYF.

The chain recombines TRBV2 with TRBJ2-2; 11 bases agree with TRBD1. Trimming removed 6 bases from V and 3 bases from J; junction bases left unmatched: 3. Germline CDR1 SNHLY, CDR2 FYNNEI. The CDR3 is 15 residues long. The CDR3, as DNA: TGTGCCAGCAGGGGACAGGGGGTGCACACCGGGGAGCTGTTTTTT. It translates to CASRGQGVHTGELFF.

The chain carries TRBV5-1 and TRBJ2-3; D ambiguous. Germline V gives CDR1 SGHRS, CDR2 YFSETQ. V lost 4 bases to trimming and J lost 1 base, with 10 bases between them. This CDR3 has 14 amino acids. For the CDR3, the DNA is TGCGCCAGCAGCGGATTTGAGGGCACAGATACGCAGTATTTT. Translating it yields CASSGFEGTDTQYF.

The V and J genes are TRBV7-2 and TRBJ2-2, with TRBD2 matching over 14 bases. Germline V gene lookup returns CDR1 SGHTA and CDR2 FQGNSA. CDR3 length: 15 amino acids. The V and J ends lost 7 bases and 6 bases, in that order; junction bases with no gene match: 4. This chain's CDR3 is CASTLTSGGAGELFF. CDR3 in DNA: TGTGCCAGCACCCTGACTAGCGGGGGGGCCGGGGAGCTGTTTTTT. Drawing the rest from reference TRBV7-2 and TRBJ2-2, the complete variable domain is GAGVSQSPSNKVTEKGKDVELRCDPISGHTALYWYRQSLGQGLEFLIYFQGNSAPDKSGLPSDRFSAERTGGSVSTLTIQRTQQEDSAVYLCASTLTSGGAGELFFGEGSRLTVL.

This clone is classed as medium-sized. This rearrangement joins TRBV18 to TRBJ1-6; 7 bases fit TRBD1. J lost 10 bases, V lost 3 bases, and 3 bases had no gene match. The CDR3 length is 13 residues. The germline gives CDR1 KGHSH, CDR2 LQKENI. CDR3 protein: CASSPDRESPLHF. CDR3 DNA sequence: TGTGCCAGCTCACCCGACAGGGAGTCACCCCTCCACTTT.

This chain links TRBV23-1 with TRBJ1-1; D ambiguous. TRBV23-1 is flagged as an ORF with uncertain function. V was cut by 5 bases and J by 5 bases, with 15 bases left in between. The CDR3 consists of 14 residues. CDR3 bases: TGCGCCAGCAGTAATTGGGTAGGAAGGACTGAAGCTTTCTTT. Translating it yields CASSNWVGRTEAFF.

J is TRBJ1-4 and V is TRBV27, with a weak D call TRBD1 (5 bases). Trimming stripped 3 bases from V and 8 bases from J, with 28 bases between. Germline assignment: CDR1 MNHEY and CDR2 SMNVEV (reference sequence). The CDR3 loop spans 19 amino acids. Here the CDR3 reads CASSLWGFGVGPGGEKLFF. The CDR3 DNA reads TGTGCCAGCAGTTTGTGGGGGTTCGGAGTGGGACCCGGCGGGGAAAAACTGTTTTTT.

Many counts were recorded for this clone. The chain uses TRBV14 and TRBJ2-5; D uncertain. V lost 1 base, J lost 5 bases, and 11 bases lay in between. Germline loops: CDR1 SGHDN, CDR2 FVKESK. The CDR3 consists of 14 residues. CDR3 DNA sequence: TGTGCCAGCAGCCAAGGGGCACGATCGGAGACCCAGTACTTC. Translation: CASSQGARSETQYF.

This clone turned up a few times. The chain is built from TRBV28 and TRBJ2-1; no clear D. Trimming stripped 4 bases from V and 4 bases from J, with 8 bases between. Germline values: CDR1 MDHEN, CDR2 SYDVKM. There are 13 residues in the CDR3. The CDR3 nucleotides read TGTGCCAGCAGTTCACTTATTTACAATGAGCAGTTCTTC. It yields the protein CASSSLIYNEQFF.

The rearrangement joins TRBV9 to TRBJ1-1, with TRBD1 as a possible D gene (5 bases). The CDR3 extends over 15 amino acids. Germline V gives CDR1 SGDLS, CDR2 YYNGEE. With 0 bases removed from V and 3 bases from J, the gap between germline ends came to 12 bases. CDR3 sequence: CASSVDSRGDTEAFF. CDR3 DNA sequence: TGTGCCAGCAGCGTAGACTCCCGAGGGGACACTGAAGCTTTCTTT.

This chain uses TRBV5-5 with TRBJ1-2; D perhaps matches TRBD1 (6 bases). Trimming removed 3 bases from V and 2 bases from J, with 11 bases in between. Per the germline V gene, CDR1 is SGHKS and CDR2 is YYEKEE (reference sequence). CDR3 size: 14 residues. The DNA of the CDR3 is TGTGCCAGCAGCTGGGGGACACTGAACTATGGCTACACCTTC. This codes for CASSWGTLNYGYTF.

This chain links TRBV7-2 with TRBJ2-5; no clear D. Looked up from germline, CDR1 is SGHTA and CDR2 is FQGNSA. The germline V and J ends were trimmed by 1 base and 4 bases, with 7 bases remaining between them. This CDR3 contains 13 residues. The CDR3: CASSLGTLETQYF. The CDR3 coding sequence is TGTGCCAGCAGCTTAGGGACCCTAGAGACCCAGTACTTC.

The rearrangement links TRBV6-1 to TRBJ2-7; D is perhaps TRBD2 (6 bases). The V gene's germline CDR1 is MNHNS and CDR2 SASEGT. V was cut by 4 bases and J by 5 bases, with 18 bases left in between. The CDR3 loop spans 15 amino acids. The CDR3 is CASSGVLAGPNEQYF. Here the CDR3 DNA reads TGTGCCAGCAGTGGAGTACTAGCAGGCCCCAACGAGCAGTACTTC.

The CDR3 bases are TGTGCCAGCAGCCCCACGGACAGGGGATATGGCTACACCTTC. This codes for CASSPTDRGYGYTF. The V call is TRBV7-2, the J call TRBJ1-2, with 9 bases fitting TRBD1. The trim removed 5 bases at V and 5 bases at J, leaving 6 bases unmatched. The CDR3 extends over 14 amino acids. Per germline, CDR1 SGHTA and CDR2 FQGNSA.

About this clone itself: The germline gene is not matched at one end of the junction; a read error may be the cause. The J gene is TRBJ2-2, the V gene TRBV4-1; 10 nucleotides match TRBD2. The CDR3 runs to 12 residues. Germline V lookup: CDR1 MGHRA, CDR2 YSYEKL. CDR3 sequence: CASSPISGRLSF. CDR3 bases: TGCGCCAGCAGCCCGATTAGCGGGAGGCTCTCTTTT.

J is TRBJ1-4 and V is TRBV11-2, with TRBD1 as a possible D gene (5 bases). Germline assignment: CDR1 SGHAT and CDR2 FQNNGV. V lost 0 bases and J lost 7, with 15 bases in between. The CDR3 extends over 16 amino acids. In DNA form, the CDR3 reads TGTGCCAGCAGCTTAGAGAGAGGTGGGGGGAGTGAAAAACTGTTTTTT. Encoded protein: CASSLERGGGSEKLFF.

The chain links TRBV19 to TRBJ2-7; 10 bases align to TRBD1. This CDR3 is built from 17 residues. The junction had 15 bases not matched to a gene; V was cut back by 5 bases and J by 5 bases. The V gene's germline CDR1 is LNHDA and CDR2 SQIVND (reference sequence). DNA of the CDR3: TGTGCCAGTAGTGCTCACCTGACAGGGGGCGCGAAGCACGAGCAGTACTTC. Its protein is CASSAHLTGGAKHEQYF.

The V call is TRBV5-6, the J call TRBJ2-5, with D unclear. The CDR3 consists of 15 residues. The V gene lost 0 bases and the J gene lost 1 base, with 10 bases spanning the gap. CDR1 and CDR2 (germline): SGHDT, YYEEEE. The CDR3: CASSLVQSFQETQYF. CDR3 bases: TGTGCCAGCAGCTTGGTACAGAGCTTCCAAGAGACCCAGTACTTC.

The CDR3 bases are TGTGCCATCAGGTTTAGACCCCGGGACACTTCCTCTGGGGCCAACGTCCTGACTTTC. Protein sequence: CAIRFRPRDTSSGANVLTF. The rearrangement links TRBV10-3 to TRBJ2-6; D is possibly TRBD1 (6 bases). Germline V CDR1 and CDR2: ENHRY, SYGVKD. V was cut by 6 bases and J by 0 bases, with 21 bases left in between. CDR3 length: 19 residues.